This T cell receptor beta chain was profiled in a study of shared T cell receptors in the human thymus. This CDR3 comprises 15 residues. Here immunoSEQ multiplex PCR was the method, and the copy in TCRdb shows in-frame clones only, minus some. The data contain hundreds of thousands of clones, around 87% of them singletons. The data were also submitted as part of a second study, on human thymus T cells. That investigation notes: Corrective surgery for congenital heart defects was being performed on the healthy Finnish infants who were the donors. Resected material from corrective heart surgery provided the thymus tissue analysed. Apparent bias marked the V and J gene usage of thymic and blood repertoires. Unrelated individuals reportedly shared highly overlapping thymic TCR repertoires.

The TCR originated in a boy in the first two years of life with a congenital heart defect. What was sequenced was thymocytes. This sequence joins TRBV21-1 and TRBJ2-7; the D call TRBD2 from the table was never checked on the DNA. TRBV21-1 counts as a pseudogene. In DNA form, the CDR3 reads TGTGCCAGCGACCACTCCTGGAGCTCCCCCTACGAGCAGTACTTC. It specifies CASDHSWSSPYEQYF.